The text below deals with one T cell receptor beta chain. Its matching antigen is unknown. The immunoSEQ assay was version 4, run in survey mode. Libraries were prepared by immunoSEQ multiplex PCR; TCRdb keeps only in-frame clonotypes and omits some of them. The data contain 25,000 to 30,000 clones, about 80% of them singletons. The source of the sample is a study of persistence of HIV-infected CD4 T cells. J gave up 5 bases and V 6 bases, and 11 bases lay outside the gene matches. Germline V lookup: CDR1 MNHEY, CDR2 SVGAGI. This CDR3 has 15 residues. The stimulus was lysate of CMV-infected fibroblasts, about 10 ug/mL. CD40L-negative CD69-negative CD45RO-high memory CD4+ T cells were sorted as populations depleted of antigen-responding cells. General observations from the study: Degenerate expanded CDR3beta sequences were enriched among CMV- and Gag-responding cells. The rare CMV-responding cells with HIV-1 proviruses were not separately TCR-sequenced.

This TCR derives from an adult woman with HIV who was CMV-seropositive. This chain joins TRBV6-5 and TRBJ1-2; 8 bases map to TRBD1. Sample: CD4+ T cells sorted from PBMCs after roughly 18-hour stimulation, taken from a patient who received antiretroviral therapy. CDR3 coding DNA: TGTGCCAGCAGCCGCCAGACCGGGACAGGATATGGCTACACCTTC. This translates into CASSRQTGTGYGYTF.